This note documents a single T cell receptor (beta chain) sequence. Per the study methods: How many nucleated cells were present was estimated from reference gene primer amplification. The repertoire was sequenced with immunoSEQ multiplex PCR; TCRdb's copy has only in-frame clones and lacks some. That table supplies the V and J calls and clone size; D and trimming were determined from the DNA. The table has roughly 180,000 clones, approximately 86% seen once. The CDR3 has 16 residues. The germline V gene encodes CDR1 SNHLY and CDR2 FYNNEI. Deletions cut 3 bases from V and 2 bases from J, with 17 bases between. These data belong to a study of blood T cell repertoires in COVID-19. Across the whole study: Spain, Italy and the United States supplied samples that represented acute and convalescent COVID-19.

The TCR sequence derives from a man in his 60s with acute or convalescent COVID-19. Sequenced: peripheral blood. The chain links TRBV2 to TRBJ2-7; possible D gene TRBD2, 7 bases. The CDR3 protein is CASSDRGREYTYEQYF. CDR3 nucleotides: TGTGCCAGCAGTGACCGGGGGCGGGAGTACACCTACGAGCAGTACTTC.